This T cell receptor beta chain appears in the sequencing data of a study of blood T cell repertoires in COVID-19. The ends were cut back, 6 bases at V and 0 bases at J, with 14 bases in the middle. This CDR3 has 16 amino acids. Per germline, CDR1 MNHEY and CDR2 SMNVEV (reference sequence). Assay used: immunoSEQ multiplex PCR; TCRdb lists only in-frame clones, some missing. This sample has about 87,000 clones, with roughly four fifths found just once. This clone is a singleton in its sample. The source material was peripheral blood. The V call is TRBV27, the J call TRBJ2-2; possibly TRBD1 for D (6 bases). The clonotype comes from a woman in her seventies with acute or convalescent COVID-19. Here the CDR3 reads CASSPGTPTNTGELFF. CDR3 coding DNA: TGTGCCAGCAGCCCTGGGACACCTACGAACACCGGGGAGCTGTTTTTT.